This TCR beta chain was found in a study of T-cell memory formation after mild COVID-19. Study-level findings and limits: Nothing showed for sure that second-wave clones peaking on day 37 were SARS-CoV-2 specific. Later expanders leaned CD4+, whereas clones that contracted between day 15 and 85 were balanced CD4/CD8.

This clonotype was counted only a few times. Antigen: not known. TCRdb ran MiXCR on the 5' RACE reads and lists one entry per CDR3 protein. The data show about 340,000 distinct CDR3 sequences, 14% seen once. V lost 6 bases to trimming and J lost 3 bases; unmatched junction nucleotides: 14. The CDR3 is made up of 17 amino acids. The receptor was isolated from a man between 18 and 29 years old who had mild COVID-19 (a few samples of this study predate the infection). Cell type and time point are not known. This sequence joins TRBV12-3 or TRBV12-4 and TRBJ2-1; 7 bases map to TRBD1. The source material was PBMCs or a T cell subset sorted from them (not recorded which). The DNA for the CDR3 is TGTGCCAGCAGCATAATTCCGGGACAGATTAACTACAATGAGCAGTTCTTC. Residues: CASSIIPGQINYNEQFF.